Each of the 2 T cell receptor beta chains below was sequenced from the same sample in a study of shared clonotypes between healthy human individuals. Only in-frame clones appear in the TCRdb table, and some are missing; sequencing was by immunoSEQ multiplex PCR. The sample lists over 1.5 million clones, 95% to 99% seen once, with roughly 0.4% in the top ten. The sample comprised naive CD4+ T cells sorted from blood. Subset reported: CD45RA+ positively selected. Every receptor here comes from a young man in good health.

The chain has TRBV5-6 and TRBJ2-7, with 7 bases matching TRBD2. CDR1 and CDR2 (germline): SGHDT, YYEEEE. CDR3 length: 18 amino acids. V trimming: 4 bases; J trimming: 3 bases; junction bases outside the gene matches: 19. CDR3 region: CASSPPGGSSKVVYEQYF. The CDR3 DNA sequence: TGTGCCAGCAGCCCGCCCGGGGGGTCAAGCAAAGTAGTCTACGAGCAGTACTTC.

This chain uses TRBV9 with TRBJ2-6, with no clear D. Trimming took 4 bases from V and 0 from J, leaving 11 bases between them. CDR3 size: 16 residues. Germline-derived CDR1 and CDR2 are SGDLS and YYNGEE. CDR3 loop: CASSFTVNSGANVLTF. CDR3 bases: TGTGCCAGCAGCTTCACTGTCAACTCTGGGGCCAACGTCCTGACTTTC.